The source of this TCR beta chain is a study of T cells in women clearing cervical HPV infection. The wider study: Donors had HPV16-related CIN3 or worse; 2 had invasive cancer. For cases, blood was sampled a median about 140 days after lesion detection, interquartile range roughly 80 to 230 days.

Prevalent HPV16 infections were excluded; only incident single HPV16 infections included. Dot-blot hybridization genotyped cervical HPV amplified with MY09/MY11 PCR. In the case of this clone: The CDR3 goes on 3 residues after the read ends, and that part is filled in from the germline J gene.

Produced via immunoSEQ multiplex PCR; TCRdb's table is partial and in-frame only. Its table lists around 30,000 clones. This CDR3 has 13 amino acids. The germline V gene encodes CDR1 GTSNPN and CDR2 SVGIG (reference sequence). The sequenced sample was blood buffy coat. This sequence originates from a woman aged 18 to 69 with a cervical HPV16 infection that either progressed to CIN3+ or cleared (not recorded which). V usage is TRBV30 and J usage is TRBJ1-4, with 8 bases fitting TRBD1. The DNA read from the CDR3 is TGTGCCCGAGGGGGGACAGGAGGTCGCCCA. Translation: CARGGTGGRP. The CDR3 as a whole reads CARGGTGGRPLFF.